Detailed here is one T cell receptor (beta chain). Diagnostic decisions used clinical symptoms, serum thyroxine and TRAb, thyroid ultrasound and orbital computed tomography. This sample stems from a study of T cells in Graves' hyperthyroidism and ophthalmopathy. Amplification yielded TCR beta CDR3 regions, with RNA transcripts as the source. Initially, a first-round RT-PCR of the TCR CDR3 employed the HTBI primer set. MiXCR was run by TCRdb on the multiplex PCR reads, yielding one entry per CDR3 protein. Among hundreds of thousands of distinct CDR3 sequences listed, around a sixth were seen once. Trimming took off 2 bases at V and 5 bases at J, with 12 bases between the two ends. CDR1 and CDR2 (germline): DFQATT, SNEGSKA (reference sequence). The CDR3 runs 13 residues.

Sequencing was performed on blood. The chain uses TRBV20-1 and TRBJ2-5; D unresolved. This TCR came from a woman in her fifties or sixties with Graves' hyperthyroidism that later progressed to Graves' ophthalmopathy. This CDR3 reads CSARRGPRETQYF. In nucleotides, the CDR3 is TGCAGTGCTAGAAGAGGACCTCGGGAGACCCAGTACTTC.